This T cell receptor (beta chain) was sequenced during a study of OX40 agonist ivuxolimab in advanced cancers. Whole-study context: Patients undergoing dose escalation presented with hepatocellular carcinoma, melanoma, renal cell or head and neck cancer. Having had anti-PD-1, anti-PD-L1 or anti-CTLA-4 therapy before was allowed, and roughly 40% had some.

The assay was immunoSEQ multiplex PCR, and TCRdb's table has in-frame clones only and misses some. The sample shows nearly 35,000 clones, 92% of them seen only once. Autoimmune disease history or systemic immunosuppression meant exclusion. Overall study findings and caveats: Those patients achieving a partial response at 0.1-3.0 mg/kg showed among the lowest clonal expansion.

A word on this clone: Its matching antigen is unknown.

This CDR3 has 13 residues. Deletions cut 3 bases from V and 7 bases from J, with 12 bases between. Germline V CDR1 and CDR2: SGHAT, FQNNGV. V is TRBV11-2 and J is TRBJ1-2; possible D gene TRBD1, 5 bases. The clonotype originates from an adult with an advanced solid tumor such as melanoma, head and neck, liver or kidney cancer. This sample comprised CD4+ or CD8+ T cells sorted from blood, obtained in a trial of the OX40 agonist ivuxolimab. CDR3 protein: CASSFAGTSGYTF. The CDR3 bases are TGTGCCAGCAGCTTCGCCGGGACCTCTGGCTACACCTTC.